Listed here is a single T cell receptor (beta chain). Its specificity is unknown. This specimen belongs to a study of T cell responses to AZD1222 COVID-19 vaccine. CDR1 is MNHNS and CDR2 is SASEGT in the germline V gene. The V gene lost 4 bases and the J gene lost 1 base, with 16 bases spanning the gap. This CDR3 is 16 amino acids long. Notes on the study in general: Donors skewed white British and female; clonal diversity was possibly underestimated. Repertoire sampling happened only post peak T cell response.

Repertoires were generated with immunoSEQ multiplex PCR, while TCRdb's copy carries only in-frame clones and drops some. The sample has approximately 74,000 clones; roughly 89% are singletons. The V gene is TRBV6-1, the J gene TRBJ2-5; a possible D gene is TRBD2 (6 bases). Material: peripheral blood, obtained on day 0 of AZD1222 vaccination. The sequence was collected from an adult in good health. The CDR3 spells CASSAGLFLSQETQYF. CDR3 bases: TGTGCCAGCAGTGCAGGACTATTTCTTTCCCAAGAGACCCAGTACTTC.